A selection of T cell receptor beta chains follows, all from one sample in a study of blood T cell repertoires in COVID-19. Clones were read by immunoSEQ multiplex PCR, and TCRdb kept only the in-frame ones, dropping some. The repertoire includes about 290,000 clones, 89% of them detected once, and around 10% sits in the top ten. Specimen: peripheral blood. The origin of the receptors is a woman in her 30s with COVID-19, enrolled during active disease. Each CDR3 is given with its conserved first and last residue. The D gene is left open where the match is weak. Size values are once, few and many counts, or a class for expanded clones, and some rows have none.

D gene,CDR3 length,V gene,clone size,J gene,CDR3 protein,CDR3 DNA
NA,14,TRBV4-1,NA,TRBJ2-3,CASSRLPAVDTQYF,TGCGCCAGCAGCCGCCTCCCCGCGGTAGATACGCAGTATTTT
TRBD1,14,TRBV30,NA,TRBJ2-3,CAWSAYRGLDTQYF,TGTGCCTGGAGTGCCTACAGGGGGCTGGATACGCAGTATTTT
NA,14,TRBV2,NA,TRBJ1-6,CASEGSSYNSPLHF,TGTGCCAGCGAGGGCAGCTCCTATAATTCACCCCTCCACTTT
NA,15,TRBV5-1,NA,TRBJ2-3,CASSLTASSTDTQYF,TGCGCCAGCAGCTTGACAGCTAGCAGCACAGATACGCAGTATTTT
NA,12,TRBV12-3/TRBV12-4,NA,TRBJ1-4,CASSYAGEKLFF,TGTGCCAGCAGTTATGCGGGTGAAAAACTGTTTTTT
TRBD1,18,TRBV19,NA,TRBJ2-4,CASSSRDRGQGAKNIQYF,TGTGCCAGTAGTAGCCGGGACAGGGGGCAGGGGGCCAAAAACATTCAGTACTTC
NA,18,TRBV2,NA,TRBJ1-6,CASSQPLGGSSYNSPLHF,TGTGCCAGCAGTCAACCCTTGGGGGGGAGCTCCTATAATTCACCCCTCCACTTT
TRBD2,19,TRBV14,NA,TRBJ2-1,CASSQDTRGRGGRTNEQFF,TGTGCCAGCAGCCAAGATACTCGAGGGCGGGGGGGCCGTACCAATGAGCAGTTCTTC
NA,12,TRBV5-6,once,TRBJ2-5,CASSYSSEAQYF,TGTGCCAGCAGCTACTCCTCAGAGGCCCAGTACTTC
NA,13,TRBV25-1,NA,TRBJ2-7,CASSPTGHYEQYF,TGTGCCAGCAGTCCCACAGGGCACTACGAGCAGTACTTC
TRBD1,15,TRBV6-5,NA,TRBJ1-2,CASSYSEGASYGYTF,TGTGCCAGCAGTTACTCAGAGGGGGCGAGCTATGGCTACACCTTC
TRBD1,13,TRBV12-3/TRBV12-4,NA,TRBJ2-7,CASSWDRAYEQYF,TGTGCCAGCAGCTGGGACAGGGCCTACGAGCAGTACTTC
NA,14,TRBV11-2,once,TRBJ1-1,CASSLRRDYTEAFF,TGTGCCAGCAGCTTACGACGGGACTACACTGAAGCTTTCTTT
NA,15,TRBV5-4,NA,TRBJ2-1,CASSWKTGDNNEQFF,TGTGCCAGCAGCTGGAAGACAGGAGACAACAATGAGCAGTTCTTC
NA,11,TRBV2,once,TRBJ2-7,CASSDRDEQYF,TGTGCCAGCAGTGACCGGGACGAGCAGTACTTC
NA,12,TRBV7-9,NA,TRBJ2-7,CASSPGTYEQYF,TGTGCCAGCAGCCCCGGGACTTACGAGCAGTACTTC
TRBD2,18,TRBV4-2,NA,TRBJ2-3,CASSQEVGAGGRTDTQYF,TGTGCCAGCAGCCAAGAGGTAGGAGCGGGGGGGAGGACAGATACGCAGTATTTT
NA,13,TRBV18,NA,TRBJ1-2,CASSPRQPAGYTF,TGTGCCAGCTCACCTAGACAACCCGCTGGCTACACCTTC
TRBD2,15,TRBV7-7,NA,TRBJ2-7,CASSPGLAGGYEQYF,TGTGCCAGCAGCCCGGGACTAGCGGGGGGCTACGAGCAGTACTTC
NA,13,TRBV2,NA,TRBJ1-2,CASHRDWIYGYTF,TGTGCCAGTCATCGGGATTGGATCTATGGCTACACCTTC
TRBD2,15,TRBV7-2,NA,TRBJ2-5,CASRSSGGASGTQYF,TGTGCCAGCAGATCTAGCGGGGGAGCCTCCGGGACCCAGTACTTC
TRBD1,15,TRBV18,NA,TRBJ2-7,CASSPSAGGSYEQYF,TGTGCCAGCTCCCCCTCCGCAGGGGGTTCCTACGAGCAGTACTTC
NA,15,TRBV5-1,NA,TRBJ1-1,CASSLAGHLNTEAFF,TGCGCCAGCAGCTTGGCGGGACACTTGAACACTGAAGCTTTCTTT
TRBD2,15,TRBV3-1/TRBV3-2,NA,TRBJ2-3,CASSQAGGVADTQYF,TGTGCCAGCAGCCAAGCGGGGGGGGTTGCAGATACGCAGTATTTT
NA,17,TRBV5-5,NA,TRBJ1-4,CASSWGRGAGNLEKLFF,TGTGCCAGCAGCTGGGGCCGGGGGGCAGGGAACCTTGAAAAACTGTTTTTT
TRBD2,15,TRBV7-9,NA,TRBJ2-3,CASSLVAGGTDTQYF,TGTGCCAGCAGCTTAGTCGCGGGGGGCACAGATACGCAGTATTTT
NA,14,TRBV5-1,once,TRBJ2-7,CASSLAPGSYEQYF,TGCGCCAGCAGCTTGGCCCCGGGCTCCTACGAGCAGTACTTC
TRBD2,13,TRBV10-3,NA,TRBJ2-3,CAISVGGGDTQYF,TGTGCCATCAGTGTTGGGGGGGGAGATACGCAGTATTTT
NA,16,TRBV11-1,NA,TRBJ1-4,CASSEGKGLLNEKLFF,TGTGCCAGCAGCGAAGGAAAGGGACTGCTTAATGAAAAACTGTTTTTT
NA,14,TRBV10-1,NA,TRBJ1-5,CANTPSIGEQPQHF,TGCGCCAATACCCCGTCCATTGGAGAACAGCCCCAGCATTTT
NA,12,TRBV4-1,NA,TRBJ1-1,CASSQDLTEAFF,TGCGCCAGCAGCCAAGATCTTACTGAAGCTTTCTTT
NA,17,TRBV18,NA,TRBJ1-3,CASSPTTATLKGNTIYF,TGTGCCAGCTCACCAACGACAGCAACGCTAAAAGGAAACACCATATATTTT
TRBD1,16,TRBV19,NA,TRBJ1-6,CASSMIPGQGDSPLHF,TGTGCCAGTAGTATGATTCCGGGACAGGGAGATTCACCCCTCCACTTT
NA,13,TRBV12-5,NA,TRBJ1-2,CASGLKAGGGYTF,TGTGCTAGTGGTTTGAAAGCAGGTGGAGGCTACACCTTC
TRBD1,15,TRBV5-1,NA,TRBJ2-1,CASSPTGGSHNEQFF,TGCGCCAGTTCACCGACAGGGGGCTCCCACAATGAGCAGTTCTTC
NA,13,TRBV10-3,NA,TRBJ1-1,CAISDPGQLEAFF,TGTGCCATCAGTGACCCCGGACAGCTTGAAGCTTTCTTT
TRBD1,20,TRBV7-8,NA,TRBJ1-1,CASSPNLQNRGALINTEAFF,TGTGCCAGCAGCCCAAACCTGCAAAACAGGGGCGCGCTGATAAACACTGAAGCTTTCTTT
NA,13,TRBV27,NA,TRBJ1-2,CASSSWGDYGYTF,TGTGCCAGCAGTTCCTGGGGGGACTATGGCTACACCTTC
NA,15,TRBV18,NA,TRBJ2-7,CASSLSRGGASEQYF,TGTGCCAGCTCGCTCTCTAGGGGGGGCGCTTCCGAGCAGTACTTC
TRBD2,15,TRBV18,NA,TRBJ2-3,CASSPTSGGTDTQYF,TGTGCCAGCTCACCGACTAGCGGGGGCACAGATACGCAGTATTTT
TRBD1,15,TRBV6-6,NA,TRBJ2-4,CASSYSSGTGRILDF,TGTGCCAGCAGTTACTCGAGTGGGACAGGTCGAATACTCGACTTC
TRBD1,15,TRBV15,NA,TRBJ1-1,CATSSLTGGGTEAFF,TGTGCCACCAGCAGCCTGACAGGGGGCGGAACTGAAGCTTTCTTT